The 16 T cell receptor beta chains below all came from one sample that was sequenced in a study of blood T cells in healthy people across ages. The second PCR ran about 6 to 11 cycles with a sample-barcoded 5' primer and J-beta primers. TCRdb processed the 5' RACE reads anew with MiXCR; each CDR3 protein has one entry. The profile shows under 2 million distinct CDR3 sequences, about 35% of them singletons. Sequenced sample: blood. These receptors were collected from a woman in her 30s in good health.

J is TRBJ2-7 and V is TRBV10-3, with 7 bases identical to TRBD1. CDR1 and CDR2 from the germline V gene are ENHRY and SYGVKD. The CDR3 runs 15 residues. V lost 3 bases, J lost 3 bases, and 8 bases stayed unmatched. CDR3 sequence: CAISDRGDSFYEQYF. The CDR3, as DNA: TGTGCCATCAGTGACCGAGGGGACAGCTTCTACGAGCAGTACTTC.

The CDR3 sequence: CSAHLGGSAGAQETQYF. The DNA of the CDR3 is TGCAGTGCTCACCTCGGGGGGTCTGCGGGCGCCCAAGAGACCCAGTACTTC. The chain is built from TRBV20-1 and TRBJ2-5; 7 bases are shared with TRBD2. Germline CDR1 reads DFQATT; CDR2 reads SNEGSKA (reference sequence). The CDR3 sequence is 17 residues long. V was pared by 5 bases and J by 1 base, with 16 bases of the junction left unmatched.

As for this clonotype: This clone may be a read error of a much larger clone one base away. The rearrangement joins TRBV12-3 or TRBV12-4 to TRBJ1-2; D not resolved. This CDR3 has 11 residues. The CDR3 sequence: CTSTSLDGYTF. The CDR3 DNA reads as TGTACCAGCACCTCCCTGGATGGCTACACCTTC.

The sample holds many counts of this clonotype. The rearrangement uses TRBV10-3 and TRBJ1-5, with D tentatively TRBD1 (5 bases). Germline V gene lookup returns CDR1 ENHRY and CDR2 SYGVKD. CDR3 length: 16 residues. V lost 0 bases, J lost 2 bases, and 11 bases lay in between. The DNA for the CDR3 is TGTGCCATCAGTGAGTCTGGGGCGGCGGGCAATCAGCCCCAGCATTTT. Amino acid sequence: CAISESGAAGNQPQHF.

The V and J genes are TRBV3-1 and TRBJ2-4; D ambiguous. V shed 3 bases and J shed 1 base, with 7 bases lying between them. Germline loops: CDR1 LGHDT, CDR2 YNNKEL (reference sequence). CDR3 length equals 14 residues. The CDR3 DNA reads as TGTGCCAGCAGCCAGCTAGACGCCAAAAACATTCAGTACTTC. Residues: CASSQLDAKNIQYF.

The chain employs TRBV10-3 and TRBJ2-1; D is possibly TRBD2 (5 bases). The CDR3 sequence is 14 residues long. The germline gives CDR1 ENHRY, CDR2 SYGVKD. V was clipped by 4 bases and J by 0 bases, with 7 bases between them. This chain's CDR3 is CAISGGPSYNEQFF. DNA for the CDR3: TGTGCCATCAGTGGCGGGCCCTCCTACAATGAGCAGTTCTTC.

This clonotype came up a few times. The chain is built from TRBV3-1 and TRBJ2-1; D is possibly TRBD1 (6 bases). V was trimmed by 4 bases and J by 4 bases, leaving 14 bases between them. Germline assignment: CDR1 LGHDT and CDR2 YNNKEL (reference sequence). The CDR3 has 15 amino acids. Written as DNA, the CDR3 is TGTGCCAGCAGCCGGGCCGGGGACACATACAATGAGCAGTTCTTC. It translates to CASSRAGDTYNEQFF.

This clonotype was picked up a small number of times. As DNA, the CDR3 is TGTGCCAGCAGTTACTCGGCTAGCGGGGGGACAACAGATACGCAGTATTTT. The encoded protein is CASSYSASGGTTDTQYF. This sequence joins TRBV6-2 or TRBV6-3 and TRBJ2-3, with TRBD2 identical over 11 bases. V was pared by 0 bases and J by 3 bases, with 5 bases of the junction left unmatched. CDR3 size: 17 residues. Germline-derived CDR1 and CDR2 are MNHEY and SVGEGT.

The rearrangement links TRBV10-3 to TRBJ1-2; 7 bases align to TRBD1. Germline CDR1 ENHRY, CDR2 SYGVKD. The CDR3 totals 13 residues. Trimming cost V 5 bases and J 5 bases; bases outside gene matches: 5. This CDR3 reads CAISTGTDYGYTF. The CDR3 coding sequence is TGTGCCATCAGTACCGGGACAGATTATGGCTACACCTTC.

The chain has TRBV2 and TRBJ1-1; D is ambiguous. Germline lookup yields CDR1 SNHLY and CDR2 FYNNEI. V shed 4 bases and J shed 1 base, with 10 bases lying between them. The CDR3 has 14 amino acids. The CDR3: CASSGKRRNTEAFF. The CDR3 DNA follows: TGTGCCAGCAGTGGTAAAAGGAGGAACACTGAAGCTTTCTTT. The full variable domain, rest sourced from reference TRBV2 and TRBJ1-1, is EPEVTQTPSHQVTQMGQEVILRCVPISNHLYFYWYRQILGQKVEFLVSFYNNEISEKSEIFDDQFSVERPDGSNFTLKIRSTKLEDSAMYFCASSGKRRNTEAFFGQGTRLTVV.

The chain employs TRBV7-8 and TRBJ2-7; 12 positions agree with TRBD2. The CDR3 totals 18 residues. The trim removed 3 bases at V and 2 bases at J, leaving 11 bases unmatched. CDR1 and CDR2 (germline): SGHVS, FQNEAQ. The CDR3 DNA reads TGTGCCAGCAGCTTGCGACTAGCGGGGGCCCATATTCCCTACGAGCAGTACTTC. As protein: CASSLRLAGAHIPYEQYF.

The chain couples TRBV20-1 to TRBJ1-5, with 7 nucleotides matching TRBD1. The CDR3 extends over 15 amino acids. Trimming removed 0 bases from V and 4 bases from J; junction bases left unmatched: 6. The germline V gene has CDR1 DFQATT and CDR2 SNEGSKA (reference sequence). This CDR3 reads CSAREGGGANQPQHF. The DNA of the CDR3 is TGCAGTGCTAGAGAGGGAGGGGGCGCGAATCAGCCCCAGCATTTT.

The V call is TRBV6-2 or TRBV6-3, the J call TRBJ2-5; D perhaps matches TRBD1 (6 bases). CDR1 is MNHEY, CDR2 SVGEGT, per germline. The CDR3 runs to 13 residues. V lost 8 bases, J lost 1 base, and 11 bases lay in between. The DNA of the CDR3 is TGTGCCAGCCTCCAGGGGACCCAAGAGACCCAGTACTTC. Translation: CASLQGTQETQYF.

The rearrangement uses TRBV2 and TRBJ2-3; D possibly corresponds to TRBD1 (6 bases). The CDR3 loop spans 15 amino acids. The germline gives CDR1 SNHLY, CDR2 FYNNEI. The V and J ends lost 6 bases and 2 bases respectively, with 15 bases between them. CDR3 region: CASRAGTIFTDTQYF. The CDR3 DNA follows: TGTGCCAGCAGAGCCGGGACAATCTTCACAGATACGCAGTATTTT.

The gene calls are TRBV5-6 and TRBJ2-1, with D perhaps given as TRBD1 or TRBD2 (5 bases each). The V end was cut by 6 bases, the J end by 2 bases, with 12 bases between. The germline V gene encodes CDR1 SGHDT and CDR2 YYEEEE. This CDR3 contains 14 residues. CDR3 nucleotide sequence: TGTGCCAGCACCTGGGACGGAACCTACAATGAGCAGTTCTTC. This translates into CASTWDGTYNEQFF.

There are a few counts of this clonotype. This chain uses TRBV4-1 with TRBJ2-1; D tentatively fits TRBD1 or TRBD2 (6 bases each). V gave up 0 bases and J gave up 0 bases, with 9 bases separating them. Germline loops: CDR1 MGHRA, CDR2 YSYEKL. The CDR3 sequence is 16 residues long. Written as DNA, the CDR3 is TGCGCCAGCAGCCAAGAAGGGGGAGGCTCCTACAATGAGCAGTTCTTC. This codes for CASSQEGGGSYNEQFF.